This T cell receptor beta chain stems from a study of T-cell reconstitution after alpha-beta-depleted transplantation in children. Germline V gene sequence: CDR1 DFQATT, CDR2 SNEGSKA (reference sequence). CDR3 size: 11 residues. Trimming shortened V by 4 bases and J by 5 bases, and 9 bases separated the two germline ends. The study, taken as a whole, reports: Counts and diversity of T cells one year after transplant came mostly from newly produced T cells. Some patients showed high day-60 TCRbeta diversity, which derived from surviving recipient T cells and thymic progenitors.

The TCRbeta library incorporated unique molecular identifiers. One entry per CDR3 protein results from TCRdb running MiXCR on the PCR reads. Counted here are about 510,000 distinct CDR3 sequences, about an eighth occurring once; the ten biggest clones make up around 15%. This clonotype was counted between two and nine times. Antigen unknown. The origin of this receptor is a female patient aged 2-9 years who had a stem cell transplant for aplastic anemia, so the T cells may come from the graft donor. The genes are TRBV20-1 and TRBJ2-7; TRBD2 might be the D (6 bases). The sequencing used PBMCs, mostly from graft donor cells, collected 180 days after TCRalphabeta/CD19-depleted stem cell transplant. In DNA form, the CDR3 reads TGCAGTGCTATGGGGGGAGACGAGCAGTACTTC. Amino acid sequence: CSAMGGDEQYF.